This T cell receptor (beta chain) stems from a study of cytomegalovirus exposure and HLA in healthy donors. In the PCR, 60 Vbeta and 13 Jbeta primers were used. Assay: immunoSEQ multiplex PCR; the TCRdb copy retains only in-frame clones and omits some. The sample shows some 250,000 clones, about 80% of them seen only once. V gave up 2 bases and J gave up 0 bases; unmatched junction bases: 6. This CDR3 has 17 amino acids. CDR1 GTSNPN and CDR2 SVGIG come from the germline V gene (reference sequence). The chain recombines TRBV30 with TRBJ2-1, with TRBD2 identical over 11 bases. Input material: PBMCs. The sequence was obtained from a middle-aged woman in good health and CMV-seropositive. CDR3 bases: TGTGCCTGGAGTTCGACCGGACTAGCGGGCTCCTACAATGAGCAGTTCTTC. Translation: CAWSSTGLAGSYNEQFF.